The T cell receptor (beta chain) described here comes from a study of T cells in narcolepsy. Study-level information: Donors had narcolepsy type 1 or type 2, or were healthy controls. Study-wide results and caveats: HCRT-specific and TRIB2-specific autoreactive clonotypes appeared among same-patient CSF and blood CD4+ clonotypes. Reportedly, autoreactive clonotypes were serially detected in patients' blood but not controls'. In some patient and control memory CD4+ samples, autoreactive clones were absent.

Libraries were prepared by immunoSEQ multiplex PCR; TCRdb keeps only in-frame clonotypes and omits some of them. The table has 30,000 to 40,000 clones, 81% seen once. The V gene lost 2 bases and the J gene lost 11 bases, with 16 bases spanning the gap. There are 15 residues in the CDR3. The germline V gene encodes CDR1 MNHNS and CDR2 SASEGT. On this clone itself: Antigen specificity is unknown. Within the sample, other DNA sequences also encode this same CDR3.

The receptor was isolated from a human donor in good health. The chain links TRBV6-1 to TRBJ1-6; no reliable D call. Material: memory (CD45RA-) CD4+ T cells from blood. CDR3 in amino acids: CASSESFPVRAPLHF. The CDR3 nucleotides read TGTGCCAGCAGTGAATCATTCCCGGTTCGGGCACCCCTCCACTTT.